This entry describes one T cell receptor beta chain. Its antigen is unidentified. Germline assignment: CDR1 MNHNS and CDR2 SASEGT. The CDR3 is 15 amino acids. Trimming left V 8 bases short and J 7 bases short, with 21 bases between. Only in-frame clones appear in the TCRdb table, and some are missing; sequencing was by immunoSEQ multiplex PCR. This table holds fewer than 150,000 clones, 80% to 95% found once. The data derive from a study of CD4+ T cells in melanoma. Study-level results: Reportedly, melanoma neoantigen-specific CD4+ T cells showed varied differentiation states.

V gene TRBV6-1 combines with J gene TRBJ2-1; no firm D call. This receptor was identified in a human donor with melanoma. CDR3 sequence: CASRFRAQIGNEQFF. In DNA, the CDR3 is TGTGCCAGCCGATTCCGGGCACAGATAGGGAATGAGCAGTTCTTC.